Each of the 9 T cell receptor beta chains below was sequenced from the same sample in a study of metastatic and nonmetastatic thyroid tumors. Thyroid surgery had not been preceded by any treatment in any patient. From the PCR reads, TCRdb re-called clones with MiXCR. Found here are just over 70,000 clones, about 17% of them singletons; the top ten hold 13%. Sequences were obtained from blood. The source of these receptors is a female donor with papillary thyroid cancer or a benign thyroid nodule (not recorded which). Some clones in this sample may be carry-over from other donors' samples.

V is TRBV19 and J is TRBJ2-7, with D hard to call. The CDR3 runs 13 residues. The V end was cut by 2 bases, the J end by 2 bases, with 7 bases between. Germline CDR1 and CDR2: LNHDA and SQIVND (reference sequence). The CDR3 nucleotides are TGTGCCAGTAGTATACGAGTAACCTACGAGCAGTACTTC. The encoded protein is CASSIRVTYEQYF.

This clone came up a few times. The chain has TRBV5-6 and TRBJ1-1, with D uncertain. The V end was cut by 3 bases, the J end by 0 bases, with 18 bases between. Germline values: CDR1 SGHDT, CDR2 YYEEEE. CDR3 length equals 17 residues. CDR3 sequence: CASSSGPRNHMNTEAFF. The CDR3 DNA sequence: TGTGCCAGCAGCTCGGGTCCACGAAATCACATGAACACTGAAGCTTTCTTT.

At least ten counts were recorded for this clone. This sequence joins TRBV10-1 and TRBJ1-5; tentatively, D is TRBD1 (5 bases). V was shortened by 0 bases and J by 9 bases, with 9 bases between the two germline ends. In germline, CDR1 is WNHNN, CDR2 SYGVQD (reference sequence). This CDR3 contains 13 residues. The CDR3 loop reads CASSESYGGPQHF. As DNA, the CDR3 is TGCGCCAGCAGTGAGTCGTACGGGGGGCCCCAGCATTTT.

There are many counts of this clone. The chain is built from TRBV6-1 and TRBJ1-1, with 8 bases aligning to TRBD1. V was pared by 8 bases and J by 4 bases, with 6 bases of the junction left unmatched. This CDR3 is 13 amino acids long. The germline V gene has CDR1 MNHNS and CDR2 SASEGT. The CDR3 loop reads CASLQGAVTEAFF. CDR3 sequence (DNA): TGTGCCAGCCTGCAGGGGGCAGTCACTGAAGCTTTCTTT.

For this clone: Sequence at one end of the junction differs from germline and may be a read error. V is TRBV5-1 and J is TRBJ1-6; 7 bases map to TRBD1. CDR3 length: 16 residues. Per the germline V gene, CDR1 is SGHRS and CDR2 is YFSETQ. CDR3 protein: CASSLGAGQVGSPLHF. Here the CDR3 DNA reads TGCGCCAGCAGCTTGGGGGCCGGACAGGTGGGTTCACCCCTCCACTTC.

The chain combines TRBV6-2 or TRBV6-3 with TRBJ2-3; TRBD2 matches at 9 bases. CDR1 and CDR2 from the germline V gene are MNHEY and SVGEGT. Trimming removed 2 bases from V and 0 bases from J; junction bases left unmatched: 3. The length of the CDR3 is 16 residues. The CDR3 coding sequence is TGTGCCAGCAGTTACGGCGGGAGGGCCAGCACAGATACGCAGTATTTT. It specifies CASSYGGRASTDTQYF.

This clone was observed a few times. The rearrangement joins TRBV28 to TRBJ1-2, with 10 positions matching TRBD1. J was trimmed by 1 base and V by 5 bases; bases with no gene match: 4. The germline V gene has CDR1 MDHEN and CDR2 SYDVKM. The CDR3 spans 15 residues. The CDR3 DNA sequence: TGTGCCAGCAGTGTGTGGACAGGGGGTAACTATGGCTACACCTTC. Its translation is CASSVWTGGNYGYTF.

This clone was counted ten times or more. The genes are TRBV2 and TRBJ2-7, with 9 bases that match TRBD1. V shed 2 bases and J 5 bases; nucleotides not matched to a gene: 4. Germline CDR1 reads SNHLY; CDR2 reads FYNNEI. The CDR3 consists of 14 residues. The CDR3 region is CASSEYRGPNEQYF. The CDR3 DNA is TGTGCCAGCAGTGAATACAGGGGGCCTAACGAGCAGTACTTC.

This chain connects TRBV30 to TRBJ2-7; either TRBD1 or TRBD2 may fit D (5 bases each). The length of the CDR3 is 13 residues. CDR1 is GTSNPN, CDR2 SVGIG, per germline (reference sequence). Trimming pared 4 bases from V and 5 bases from J, leaving 15 bases between. DNA for the CDR3: TGTGCCTGGAACGAAGGGGCGGGCAACGAGCAGTACTTC. It translates to CAWNEGAGNEQYF.